Included here is one TCR beta chain sequence, with context. The antigen remains undetermined. The CDR3 spans 17 residues. These data originate in a study of monozygotic twins with inflammatory bowel disease. Study-level findings and limits: Compared with healthy co-twins, IBD patients showed reduced TCRbeta repertoire diversity by inverse Simpson.

Following a re-call of the 5' RACE reads, TCRdb has one entry per CDR3 protein and lacks DNA. This sample's table reports more than 300,000 distinct CDR3 sequences. This sequence was found in a human donor with ulcerative colitis or Crohn's disease, or a healthy co-twin of an affected twin (not recorded which). The chain is built from TRBV12-3 or TRBV12-4 and TRBJ2-5; the D call from TCRdb, TRBD1, cannot be confirmed without DNA. The specimen was blood. CDR3 sequence: CASSPGQGADRLETQYF.